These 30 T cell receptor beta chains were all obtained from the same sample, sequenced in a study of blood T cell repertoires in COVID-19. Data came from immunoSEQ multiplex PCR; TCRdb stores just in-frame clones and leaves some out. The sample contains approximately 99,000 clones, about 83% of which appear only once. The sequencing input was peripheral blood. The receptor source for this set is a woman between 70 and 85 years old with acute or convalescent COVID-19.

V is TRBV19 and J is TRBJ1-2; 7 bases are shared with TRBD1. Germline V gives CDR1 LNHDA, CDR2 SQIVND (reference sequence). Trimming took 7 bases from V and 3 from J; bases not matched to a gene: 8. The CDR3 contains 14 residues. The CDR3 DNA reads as TGTGCCAGTACCCCCGGCAGGGGGGACTATGGCTACACCTTC. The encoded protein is CASTPGRGDYGYTF.

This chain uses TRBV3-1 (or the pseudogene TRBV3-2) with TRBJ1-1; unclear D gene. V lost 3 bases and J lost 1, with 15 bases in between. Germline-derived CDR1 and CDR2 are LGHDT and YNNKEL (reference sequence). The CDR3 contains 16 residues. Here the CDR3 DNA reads TGTGCCAGCAGCCAGAGGTTGGCAGGAGGGAACACTGAAGCTTTCTTT. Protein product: CASSQRLAGGNTEAFF.

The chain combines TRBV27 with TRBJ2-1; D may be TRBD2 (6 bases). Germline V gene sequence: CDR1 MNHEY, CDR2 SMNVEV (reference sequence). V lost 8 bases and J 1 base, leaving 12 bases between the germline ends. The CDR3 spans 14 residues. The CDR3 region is CASRDSTSYNEQFF. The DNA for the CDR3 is TGTGCCAGCCGGGACTCGACTTCCTACAATGAGCAGTTCTTC.

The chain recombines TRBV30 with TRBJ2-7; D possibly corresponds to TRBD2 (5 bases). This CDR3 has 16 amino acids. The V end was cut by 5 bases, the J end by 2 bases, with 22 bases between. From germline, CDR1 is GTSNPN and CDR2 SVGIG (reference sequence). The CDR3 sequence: CAWQASRVRSPYEQYF. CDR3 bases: TGTGCCTGGCAGGCTAGCAGAGTTAGGTCACCCTACGAGCAGTACTTC.

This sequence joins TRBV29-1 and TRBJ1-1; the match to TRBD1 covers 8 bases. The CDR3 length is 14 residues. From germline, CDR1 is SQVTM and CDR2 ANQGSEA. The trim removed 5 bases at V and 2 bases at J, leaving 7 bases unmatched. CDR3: CSVRTQGANTEAFF. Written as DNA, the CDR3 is TGCAGCGTTCGTACTCAGGGGGCTAACACTGAAGCTTTCTTT. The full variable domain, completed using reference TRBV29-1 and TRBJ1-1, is SAVISQKPSRDICQRGTSLTIQCQVDSQVTMMFWYRQQPGQSLTLIATANQGSEATYESGFVIDKFPISRPNLTFSTLTVSNMSPEDSSIYLCSVRTQGANTEAFFGQGTRLTVV.

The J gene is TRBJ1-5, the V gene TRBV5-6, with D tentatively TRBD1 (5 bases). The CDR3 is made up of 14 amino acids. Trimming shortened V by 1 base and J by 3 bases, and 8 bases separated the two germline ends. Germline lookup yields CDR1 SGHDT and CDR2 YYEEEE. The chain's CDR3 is CASSLSGYNQPQHF. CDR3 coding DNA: TGTGCCAGCAGCTTGTCAGGGTACAATCAGCCCCAGCATTTT.

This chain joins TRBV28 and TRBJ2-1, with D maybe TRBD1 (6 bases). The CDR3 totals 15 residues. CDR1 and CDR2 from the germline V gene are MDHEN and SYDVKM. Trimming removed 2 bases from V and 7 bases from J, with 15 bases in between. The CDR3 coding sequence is TGTGCCAGCAGTTTAACGACAGGCGGTCGGAATGAGCAGTTCTTC. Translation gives CASSLTTGGRNEQFF.

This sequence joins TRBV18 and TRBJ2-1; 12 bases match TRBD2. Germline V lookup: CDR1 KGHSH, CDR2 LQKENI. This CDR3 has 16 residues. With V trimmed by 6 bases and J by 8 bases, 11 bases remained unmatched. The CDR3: CASSRLAGAPEDEQFF. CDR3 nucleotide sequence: TGTGCCAGCTCTCGACTAGCGGGAGCTCCGGAGGATGAGCAGTTCTTC.

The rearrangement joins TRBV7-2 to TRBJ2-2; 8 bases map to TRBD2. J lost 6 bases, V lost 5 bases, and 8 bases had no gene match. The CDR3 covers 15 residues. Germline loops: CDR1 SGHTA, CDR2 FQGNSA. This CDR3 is CASSQGLVRAGELFF. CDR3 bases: TGTGCCAGCAGCCAGGGACTAGTTCGCGCCGGGGAGCTGTTTTTT.

In nucleotides, the CDR3 is TGTGCCAGCAGTTTACTCCGTAAAAATAGCAATCAGCCCCAGCATTTT. This translates into CASSLLRKNSNQPQHF. The chain couples TRBV28 to TRBJ1-5; unclear D gene. V lost 2 bases to trimming and J lost 0 bases, with 11 bases between them. Germline V gene sequence: CDR1 MDHEN, CDR2 SYDVKM. The CDR3 has 16 residues.

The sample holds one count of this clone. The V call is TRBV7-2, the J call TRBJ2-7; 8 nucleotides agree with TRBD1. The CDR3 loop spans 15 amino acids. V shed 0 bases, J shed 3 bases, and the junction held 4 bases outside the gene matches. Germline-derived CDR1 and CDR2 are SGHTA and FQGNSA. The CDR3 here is CASSLAGTGIYEQYF. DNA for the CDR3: TGTGCCAGCAGCTTAGCCGGGACAGGTATCTACGAGCAGTACTTC.

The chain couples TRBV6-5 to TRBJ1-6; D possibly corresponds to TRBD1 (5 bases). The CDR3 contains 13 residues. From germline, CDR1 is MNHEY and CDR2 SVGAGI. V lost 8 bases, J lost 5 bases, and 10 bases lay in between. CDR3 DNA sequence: TGTGCCAGCTTCCGGGGGGATAATTCACCCCTCCACTTT. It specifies CASFRGDNSPLHF.

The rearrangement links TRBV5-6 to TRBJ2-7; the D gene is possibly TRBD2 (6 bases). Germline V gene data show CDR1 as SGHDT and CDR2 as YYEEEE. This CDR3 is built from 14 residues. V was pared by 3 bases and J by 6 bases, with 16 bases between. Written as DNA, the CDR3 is TGTGCCAGCAGCTCAATCCGGGACTTTGGCGAGCAGTACGTC. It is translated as CASSSIRDFGEQYV.

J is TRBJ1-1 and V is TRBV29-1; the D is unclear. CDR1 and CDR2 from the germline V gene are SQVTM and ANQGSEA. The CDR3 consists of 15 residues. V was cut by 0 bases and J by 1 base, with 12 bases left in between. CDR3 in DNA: TGCAGCGTTGAAGATCGGTTTAGAGGGAACACTGAAGCTTTCTTT. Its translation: CSVEDRFRGNTEAFF.

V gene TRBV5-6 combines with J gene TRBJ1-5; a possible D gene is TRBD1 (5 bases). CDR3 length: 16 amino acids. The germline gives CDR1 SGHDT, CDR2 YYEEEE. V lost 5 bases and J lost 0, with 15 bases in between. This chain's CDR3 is CASSLRQTSSNQPQHF. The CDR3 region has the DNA TGTGCCAGCAGTCTAAGACAGACCAGTAGCAATCAGCCCCAGCATTTT.

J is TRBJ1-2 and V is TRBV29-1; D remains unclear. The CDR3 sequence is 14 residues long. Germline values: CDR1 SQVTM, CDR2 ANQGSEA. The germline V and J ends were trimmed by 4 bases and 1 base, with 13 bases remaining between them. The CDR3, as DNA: TGCAGCGTTGCTCACGTTTCCTATAACTATGGCTACACCTTC. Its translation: CSVAHVSYNYGYTF.

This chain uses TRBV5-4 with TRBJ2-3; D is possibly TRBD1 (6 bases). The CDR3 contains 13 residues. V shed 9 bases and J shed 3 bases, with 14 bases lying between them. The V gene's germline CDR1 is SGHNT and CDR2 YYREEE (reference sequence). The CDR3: CAIHQRGTDTQYF. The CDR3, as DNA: TGTGCCATACATCAAAGGGGGACAGATACGCAGTATTTT.

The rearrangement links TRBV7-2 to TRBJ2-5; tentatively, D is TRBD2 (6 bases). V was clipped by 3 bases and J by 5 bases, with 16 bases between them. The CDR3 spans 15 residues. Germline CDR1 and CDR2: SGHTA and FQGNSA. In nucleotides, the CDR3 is TGTGCCAGCAGCTTGGGACGGGGAGGACGTGAGACCCAGTACTTC. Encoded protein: CASSLGRGGRETQYF.

The CDR3 DNA reads TGTGCCAGTAGTGGCCGACAGAATAGCAATCAGCCCCAGCATTTT. Translated, it gives CASSGRQNSNQPQHF. The V call is TRBV19, the J call TRBJ1-5; possible D gene TRBD1, 5 bases. CDR3 length: 15 amino acids. V lost 5 bases and J lost 0, with 11 bases in between. Germline CDR1 and CDR2: LNHDA and SQIVND (reference sequence).

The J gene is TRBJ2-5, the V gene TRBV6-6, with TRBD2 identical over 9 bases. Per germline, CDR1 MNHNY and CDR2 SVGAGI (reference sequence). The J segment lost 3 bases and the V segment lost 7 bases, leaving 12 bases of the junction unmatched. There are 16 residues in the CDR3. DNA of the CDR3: TGTGCCAGCAACGCTTTACGGGCTAGCGGGAAAGAGACCCAGTACTTC. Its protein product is CASNALRASGKETQYF.

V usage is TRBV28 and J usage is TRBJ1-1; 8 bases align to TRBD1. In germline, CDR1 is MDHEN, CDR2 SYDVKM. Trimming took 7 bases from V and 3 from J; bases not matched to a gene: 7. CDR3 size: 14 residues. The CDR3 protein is CASTGPRGHTEAFF. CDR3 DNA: TGTGCCAGCACAGGGCCCAGGGGGCACACTGAAGCTTTCTTT. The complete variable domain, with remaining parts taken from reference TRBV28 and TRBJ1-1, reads DVKVTQSSRYLVKRTGEKVFLECVQDMDHENMFWYRQDPGLGLRLIYFSYDVKMKEKGDIPEGYSVSREKKERFSLILESASTNQTSMYLCASTGPRGHTEAFFGQGTRLTVV.

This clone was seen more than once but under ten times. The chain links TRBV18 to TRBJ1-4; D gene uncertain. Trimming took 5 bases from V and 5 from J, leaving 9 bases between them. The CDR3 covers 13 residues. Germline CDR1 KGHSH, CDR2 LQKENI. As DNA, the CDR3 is TGTGCCAGCTCAACTATCAAAAATGAAAAACTGTTTTTT. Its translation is CASSTIKNEKLFF.

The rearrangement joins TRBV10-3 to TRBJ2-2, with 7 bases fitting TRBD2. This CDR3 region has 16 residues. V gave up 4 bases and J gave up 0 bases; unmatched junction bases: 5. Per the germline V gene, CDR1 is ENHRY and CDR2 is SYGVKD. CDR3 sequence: CAISVSGSANTGELFF. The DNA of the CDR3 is TGTGCCATCAGTGTTAGCGGGTCAGCGAACACCGGGGAGCTGTTTTTT.

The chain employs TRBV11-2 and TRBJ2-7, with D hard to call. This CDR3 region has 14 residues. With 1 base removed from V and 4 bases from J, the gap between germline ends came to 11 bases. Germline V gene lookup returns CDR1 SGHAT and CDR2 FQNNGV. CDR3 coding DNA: TGTGCCAGCAGCTTAGGCCCCGCGGATTACGAGCAGTACGTC. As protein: CASSLGPADYEQYV.

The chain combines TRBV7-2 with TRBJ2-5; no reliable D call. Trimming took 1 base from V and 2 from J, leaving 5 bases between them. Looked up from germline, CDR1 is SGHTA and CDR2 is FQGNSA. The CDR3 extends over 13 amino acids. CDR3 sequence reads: CASSLVRQETQYF. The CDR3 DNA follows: TGTGCCAGCAGCTTAGTCAGACAAGAGACCCAGTACTTC. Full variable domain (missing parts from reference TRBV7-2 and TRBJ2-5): GAGVSQSPSNKVTEKGKDVELRCDPISGHTALYWYRQSLGQGLEFLIYFQGNSAPDKSGLPSDRFSAERTGGSVSTLTIQRTQQEDSAVYLCASSLVRQETQYFGPGTRLLVL.

Written as DNA, the CDR3 is TGCAGCGTTTCGGGCGGGATCACAGATACGCAGTATTTT. Protein product: CSVSGGITDTQYF. The chain links TRBV29-1 to TRBJ2-3; weak D call: TRBD2 (6 bases). The CDR3 totals 13 residues. V was trimmed by 5 bases and J by 2 bases, leaving 11 bases between them. The V gene's germline CDR1 is SQVTM and CDR2 ANQGSEA.

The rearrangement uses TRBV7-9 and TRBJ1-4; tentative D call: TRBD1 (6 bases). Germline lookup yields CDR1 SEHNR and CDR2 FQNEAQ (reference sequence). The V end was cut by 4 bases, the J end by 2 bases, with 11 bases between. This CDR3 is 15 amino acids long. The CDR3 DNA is TGTGCCAGCAGCTCATACAGGGCTACTAATGAAAAACTGTTTTTT. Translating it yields CASSSYRATNEKLFF.

The DNA for the CDR3 is TGTGCCAGTAGTGCAGATTTGGCTGGCTATGGCTACACCTTC. This translates into CASSADLAGYGYTF. This chain connects TRBV19 to TRBJ1-2; D gene uncertain. The CDR3 is made up of 14 amino acids. The V end was cut by 5 bases, the J end by 4 bases, with 14 bases between. The germline V gene has CDR1 LNHDA and CDR2 SQIVND (reference sequence).

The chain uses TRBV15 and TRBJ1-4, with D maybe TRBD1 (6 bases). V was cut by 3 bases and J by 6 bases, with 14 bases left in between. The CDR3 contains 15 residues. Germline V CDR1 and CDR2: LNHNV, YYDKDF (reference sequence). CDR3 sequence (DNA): TGTGCCACCAGCAGTACGGGACAAGGGGATGAAAAACTGTTTTTT. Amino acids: CATSSTGQGDEKLFF.

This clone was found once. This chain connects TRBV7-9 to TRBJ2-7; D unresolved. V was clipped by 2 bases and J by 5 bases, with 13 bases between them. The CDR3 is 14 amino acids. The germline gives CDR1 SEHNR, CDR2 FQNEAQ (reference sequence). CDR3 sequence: CASSLTAGRNEQYF. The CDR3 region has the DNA TGTGCCAGCAGCTTAACTGCAGGCCGCAACGAGCAGTACTTC. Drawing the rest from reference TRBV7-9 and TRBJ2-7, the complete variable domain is DTGVSQNPRHKITKRGQNVTFRCDPISEHNRLYWYRQTLGQGPEFLTYFQNEAQLEKSRLLSDRFSAERPKGSFSTLEIQRTEQGDSAMYLCASSLTAGRNEQYFGPGTRLTVT.